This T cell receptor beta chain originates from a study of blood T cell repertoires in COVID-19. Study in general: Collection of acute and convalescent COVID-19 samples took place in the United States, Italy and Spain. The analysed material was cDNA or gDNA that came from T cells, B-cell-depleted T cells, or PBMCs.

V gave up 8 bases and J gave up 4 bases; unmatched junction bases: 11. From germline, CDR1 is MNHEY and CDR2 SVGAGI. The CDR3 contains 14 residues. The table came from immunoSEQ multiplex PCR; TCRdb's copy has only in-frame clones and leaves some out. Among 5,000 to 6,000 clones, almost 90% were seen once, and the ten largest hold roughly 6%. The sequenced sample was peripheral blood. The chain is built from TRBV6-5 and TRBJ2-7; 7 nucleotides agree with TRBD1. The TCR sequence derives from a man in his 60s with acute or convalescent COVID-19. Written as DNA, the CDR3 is TGTGCCAGCCGAAAGAGGGGACAGCCGTACGAGCAGTACTTC. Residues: CASRKRGQPYEQYF.